This T cell receptor (beta chain) was observed in a study of blood T cell repertoires in COVID-19. Study background: The samples span acute and convalescent COVID-19 from the United States, Italy and Spain.

Clones were sequenced by immunoSEQ multiplex PCR, and TCRdb holds only the in-frame ones, with some missing. The sample has about 250,000 clones, over 75% seen once. All enrollees were roughly 18 to 95 years old and from approximately 25 US areas. In Cohort 3, a recovered donor had either two negative PCRs, clearance, or symptom resolution. This CDR3 spans 15 amino acids. Trimming took off 3 bases at V and 2 bases at J, with 13 bases between the two ends. Per germline, CDR1 SGHAT and CDR2 FQNNGV. The sequenced material came from PBMCs or T cells enriched from blood (not recorded which). This clonotype was sampled from a man aged 40-50 years who had recovered from COVID-19. The chain recombines TRBV11-2 with TRBJ1-2, with TRBD1 as a possible D gene (6 bases). The CDR3 DNA reads TGTGCCAGCAGCTTCCCGGGGCAGGGGAACTATGGCTACACCTTC. It specifies CASSFPGQGNYGYTF.